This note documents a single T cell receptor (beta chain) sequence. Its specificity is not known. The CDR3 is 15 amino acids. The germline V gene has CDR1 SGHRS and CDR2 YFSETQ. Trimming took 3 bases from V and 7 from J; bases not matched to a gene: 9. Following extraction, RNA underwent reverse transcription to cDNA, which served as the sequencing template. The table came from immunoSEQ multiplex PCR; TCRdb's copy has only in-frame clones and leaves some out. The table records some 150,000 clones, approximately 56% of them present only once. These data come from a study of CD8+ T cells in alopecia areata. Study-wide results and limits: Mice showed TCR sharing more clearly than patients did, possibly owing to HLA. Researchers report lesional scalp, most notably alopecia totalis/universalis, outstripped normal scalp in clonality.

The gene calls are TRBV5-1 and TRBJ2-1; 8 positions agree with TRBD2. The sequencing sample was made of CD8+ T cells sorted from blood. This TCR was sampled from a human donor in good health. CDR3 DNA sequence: TGCGCCAGCAGCTACCCCCGGGAGGGCCGTAATGAGCAGTTCTTC. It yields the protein CASSYPREGRNEQFF.